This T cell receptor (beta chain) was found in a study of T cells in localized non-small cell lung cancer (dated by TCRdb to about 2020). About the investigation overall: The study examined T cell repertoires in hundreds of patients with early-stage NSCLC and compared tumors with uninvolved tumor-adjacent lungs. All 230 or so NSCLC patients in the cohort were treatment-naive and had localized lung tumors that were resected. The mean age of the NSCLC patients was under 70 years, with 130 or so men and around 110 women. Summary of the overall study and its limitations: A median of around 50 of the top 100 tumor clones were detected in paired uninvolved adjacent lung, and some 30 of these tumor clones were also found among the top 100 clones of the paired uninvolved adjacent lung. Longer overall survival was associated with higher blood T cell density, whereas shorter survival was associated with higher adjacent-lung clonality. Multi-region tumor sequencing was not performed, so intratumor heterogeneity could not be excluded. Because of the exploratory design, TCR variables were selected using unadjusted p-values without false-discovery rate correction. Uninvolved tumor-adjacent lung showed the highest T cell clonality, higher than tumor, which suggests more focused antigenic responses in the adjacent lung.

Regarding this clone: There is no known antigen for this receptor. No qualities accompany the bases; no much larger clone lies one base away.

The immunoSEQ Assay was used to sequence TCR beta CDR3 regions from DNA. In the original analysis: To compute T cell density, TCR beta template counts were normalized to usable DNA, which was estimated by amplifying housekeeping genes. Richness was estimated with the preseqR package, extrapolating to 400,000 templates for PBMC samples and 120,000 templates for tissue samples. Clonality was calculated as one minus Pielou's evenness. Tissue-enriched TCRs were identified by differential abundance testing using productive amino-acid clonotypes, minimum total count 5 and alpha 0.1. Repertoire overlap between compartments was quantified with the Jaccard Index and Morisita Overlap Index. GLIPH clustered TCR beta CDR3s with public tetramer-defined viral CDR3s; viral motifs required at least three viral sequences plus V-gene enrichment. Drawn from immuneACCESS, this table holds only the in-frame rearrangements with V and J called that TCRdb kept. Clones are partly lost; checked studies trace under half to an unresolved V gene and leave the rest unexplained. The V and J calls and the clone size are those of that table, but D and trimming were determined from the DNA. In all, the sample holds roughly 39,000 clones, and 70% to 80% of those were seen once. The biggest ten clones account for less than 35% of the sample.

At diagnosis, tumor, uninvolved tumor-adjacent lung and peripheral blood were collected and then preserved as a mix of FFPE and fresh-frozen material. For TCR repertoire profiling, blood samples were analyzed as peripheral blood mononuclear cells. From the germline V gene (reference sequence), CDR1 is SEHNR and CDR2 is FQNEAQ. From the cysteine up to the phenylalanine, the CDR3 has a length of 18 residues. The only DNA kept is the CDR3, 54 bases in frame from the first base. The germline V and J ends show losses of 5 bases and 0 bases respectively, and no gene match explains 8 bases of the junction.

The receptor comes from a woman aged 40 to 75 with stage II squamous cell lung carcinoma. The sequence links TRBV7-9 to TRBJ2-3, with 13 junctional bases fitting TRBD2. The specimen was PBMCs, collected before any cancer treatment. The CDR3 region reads CASSKIAGLAGSTDTQYF. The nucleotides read TGTGCCAGCAGCAAAATTGCGGGACTAGCGGGGAGCACAGATACGCAGTATTTT.